The following is a T cell receptor (beta chain) sequence with its context. Method: immunoSEQ multiplex PCR; TCRdb's copy keeps in-frame clones and lacks some. The data show 210,000 or so clones, 81% seen once. The data originate from a study of blood T cell repertoires in COVID-19. The CDR3 sequence is 15 residues long. Trimming shortened V by 3 bases and J by 8 bases, and 16 bases separated the two germline ends. Germline V gene data show CDR1 as MGHRA and CDR2 as YSYEKL. The clonotype originates from a woman between 50 and 59 years old with acute COVID-19. Sequencing input: PBMCs or T cells enriched from blood (not recorded which). The gene calls are TRBV4-1 and TRBJ1-4; D may be TRBD1 (5 bases). CDR3 in amino acids: CASSHGGTRGEKLFF. For the CDR3, the DNA is TGCGCCAGCAGCCACGGCGGGACCCGAGGGGAAAAACTGTTTTTT.